The 29 T cell receptor beta chains in this list originate from one sample, sequenced in a study of T cell changes during pregnancy in multiple sclerosis. Clones were sequenced by immunoSEQ multiplex PCR, and TCRdb holds only the in-frame ones, with some missing. The sample lists tens of thousands of clones, 85% to 95% occurring once. Material: CD4+ T cells from peripheral blood mononuclear cells, obtained after pregnancy. The receptors shown here come from a female donor in good health, enrolled as a control in a pregnancy study.

The count of this clone is one. This chain connects TRBV7-6 to TRBJ2-3; D might be TRBD2 (7 bases). This CDR3 is 16 amino acids long. Trimming removed 7 bases from V and 4 bases from J, with 21 bases in between. CDR1 and CDR2 (germline): SGHVS, FNYEAQ. CDR3 coding DNA: TGTGCCAGCACCCCCAATAGGGGGGGGCGGTCAGATACGCAGTATTTT. Its protein product is CASTPNRGGRSDTQYF.

V and J are TRBV19 and TRBJ2-2, with 7 bases matching TRBD1. Per the germline V gene, CDR1 is LNHDA and CDR2 is SQIVND (reference sequence). The length of the CDR3 is 15 residues. V dropped 6 bases and J dropped 1; count of bases not matched to a gene: 5. The CDR3 bases are TGTGCCAGTAGGGTGGACAGGTTGAACACCGGGGAGCTGTTTTTT. Encoded protein: CASRVDRLNTGELFF. Drawing the rest from reference TRBV19 and TRBJ2-2, the complete variable domain is DGGITQSPKYLFRKEGQNVTLSCEQNLNHDAMYWYRQDPGQGLRLIYYSQIVNDFQKGDIAEGYSVSREKKESFPLTVTSAQKNPTAFYLCASRVDRLNTGELFFGEGSRLTVL.

The chain carries TRBV5-4 and TRBJ1-2; D is perhaps TRBD1 (6 bases). V lost 1 base to trimming and J lost 10 bases, with 26 bases between them. This CDR3 has 17 amino acids. Germline V gene data show CDR1 as SGHNT and CDR2 as YYREEE (reference sequence). CDR3 sequence: CASSLRDIRGNTPNYTF. The CDR3 DNA reads as TGTGCCAGCAGCTTGAGGGACATCAGGGGTAATACCCCCAACTACACCTTC.

This rearrangement joins TRBV19 to TRBJ1-1, with D perhaps TRBD1 (5 bases). This CDR3 is built from 14 residues. V gave up 5 bases and J gave up 3 bases, with 13 bases separating them. Germline lookup yields CDR1 LNHDA and CDR2 SQIVND (reference sequence). The CDR3: CASSVQGGYTEAFF. The CDR3 DNA reads TGTGCCAGTAGTGTGCAGGGAGGATACACTGAAGCTTTCTTT. Combining the CDR3 with reference TRBV19 and TRBJ1-1 gives the whole variable domain DGGITQSPKYLFRKEGQNVTLSCEQNLNHDAMYWYRQDPGQGLRLIYYSQIVNDFQKGDIAEGYSVSREKKESFPLTVTSAQKNPTAFYLCASSVQGGYTEAFFGQGTRLTVV.

For the CDR3, the DNA is TGCGCCAGCAGCCAGAGTAGCAATCAGCCCCAGCATTTT. Translated: CASSQSSNQPQHF. The gene calls are TRBV4-3 and TRBJ1-5, with no clear D. The CDR3 length is 13 residues. Per germline, CDR1 LGHNA and CDR2 YSLEER. V shed 3 bases and J shed 0 bases, with 3 bases lying between them.

This chain joins TRBV6-1 and TRBJ2-5, with 9 bases matching TRBD2. The V and J ends lost 6 bases and 6 bases, in that order; junction bases with no gene match: 8. CDR3 length: 14 residues. Looked up from germline, CDR1 is MNHNS and CDR2 is SASEGT. In nucleotides, the CDR3 is TGTGCCAGCAGATTAGCGGGAGCGGGACAGACCCAGTACTTC. Its translation: CASRLAGAGQTQYF.

The genes are TRBV18 and TRBJ1-5, with D unresolved. V gave up 3 bases and J gave up 7 bases, with 13 bases separating them. The CDR3 runs 14 residues. CDR1 KGHSH and CDR2 LQKENI come from the germline V gene. In DNA, the CDR3 is TGTGCCAGCTCACCGGTGGGAGGGCGCCAGCCCCAGCATTTT. This gives the protein CASSPVGGRQPQHF.

The gene calls are TRBV5-1 and TRBJ2-2, with TRBD1 as a possible D gene (6 bases). V was cut by 6 bases and J by 4 bases, with 16 bases left in between. CDR3 length: 15 residues. Germline CDR1 is SGHRS and CDR2 is YFSETQ. This CDR3 is CASKNRTETTGELFF. Here the CDR3 DNA reads TGCGCCAGCAAGAATAGGACAGAAACCACCGGGGAGCTGTTTTTT.

This chain links TRBV30 with TRBJ2-7; 8 bases fit TRBD2. V gave up 5 bases and J gave up 6 bases; unmatched junction bases: 12. The CDR3 loop spans 14 amino acids. CDR1 is GTSNPN and CDR2 is SVGIG in the germline V gene (reference sequence). The CDR3 sequence is CAWCCGGSGTEQYF. DNA for the CDR3: TGTGCCTGGTGTTGTGGGGGTAGCGGGACCGAGCAGTACTTC.

CDR3 protein: CASSFSGGSSTDTQYF. The CDR3 nucleotides read TGCGCCAGCAGCTTCTCCGGCGGTTCTAGCACAGATACGCAGTATTTT. The chain links TRBV5-1 to TRBJ2-3; the D is unclear. Deletions cut 2 bases from V and 0 bases from J, with 13 bases between. The CDR3 is 16 amino acids. Germline V gives CDR1 SGHRS, CDR2 YFSETQ.

In this sample, this clone turned up once. This rearrangement joins TRBV7-8 to TRBJ2-7; the match to TRBD1 covers 10 bases. The V and J ends lost 4 bases and 3 bases, in that order; junction bases with no gene match: 15. The length of the CDR3 is 18 residues. CDR1 and CDR2 (germline): SGHVS, FQNEAQ. This CDR3 is CASSSAATGTGVIYEQYF. The CDR3 DNA is TGTGCCAGCAGCTCCGCAGCAACCGGGACAGGGGTCATCTACGAGCAGTACTTC.

The chain recombines TRBV19 with TRBJ1-2; TRBD1 aligns across 8 bases. Looked up from germline, CDR1 is LNHDA and CDR2 is SQIVND (reference sequence). Trimming took 6 bases from V and 4 from J; bases not matched to a gene: 1. The length of the CDR3 is 12 residues. The CDR3 protein is CASSTGGYGYTF. The DNA for the CDR3 is TGTGCCAGTAGCACAGGGGGCTATGGCTACACCTTC.

This clone was counted a single time. The J gene is TRBJ2-4, the V gene TRBV5-1; weak D call: TRBD1 (5 bases). CDR3 length: 16 residues. With 1 base removed from V and 0 bases from J, the gap between germline ends came to 11 bases. Looked up from germline, CDR1 is SGHRS and CDR2 is YFSETQ. DNA of the CDR3: TGCGCCAGCAGCTTGAAGCCAGGGATAGCCAAAAACATTCAGTACTTC. Translated: CASSLKPGIAKNIQYF.

The V gene is TRBV23-1, the J gene TRBJ2-5; 11 nucleotides line up with TRBD2. TRBV23-1 is identified as an open reading frame with a role that is uncertain. The J segment lost 3 bases and the V segment lost 0 bases, leaving 12 bases of the junction unmatched. The CDR3 contains 19 residues. CDR3 protein: CASSQSYTSGRKEEETQYF. In nucleotides, the CDR3 is TGCGCCAGCAGTCAATCGTACACTAGCGGGAGAAAGGAAGAAGAGACCCAGTACTTC.

The rearrangement joins TRBV2 to TRBJ2-2; weak D call: TRBD2 (6 bases). This CDR3 is built from 15 residues. The V gene lost 2 bases and the J gene lost 7 bases, with 14 bases spanning the gap. CDR1 and CDR2 (germline): SNHLY, FYNNEI. The CDR3 nucleotides are TGTGCCAGCAGTGAAACTCGGGGGATCGGCGGGGAGCTGTTTTTT. Its protein is CASSETRGIGGELFF. The full variable domain, with the rest looked up from reference TRBV2 and TRBJ2-2, is EPEVTQTPSHQVTQMGQEVILRCVPISNHLYFYWYRQILGQKVEFLVSFYNNEISEKSEIFDDQFSVERPDGSNFTLKIRSTKLEDSAMYFCASSETRGIGGELFFGEGSRLTVL.

The DNA of the CDR3 is TGTGCCAGCAGCTTGGTCCCCAGTTCCTACGAGCAGTACTTC. Amino acid sequence: CASSLVPSSYEQYF. The genes are TRBV5-4 and TRBJ2-7; unclear D gene. Germline V lookup: CDR1 SGHNT, CDR2 YYREEE (reference sequence). The CDR3 consists of 14 residues. V was pared by 0 bases and J by 1 base, with 8 bases between.

The CDR3 loop is CASSEAVRLNTEAFF. The CDR3 DNA sequence: TGTGCCAGCAGCGAGGCCGTGAGGTTGAACACTGAAGCTTTCTTT. The chain carries TRBV7-2 and TRBJ1-1; D ambiguous. Trimming stripped 5 bases from V and 0 bases from J, with 13 bases between. The CDR3 is 15 amino acids. Germline CDR1 SGHTA, CDR2 FQGNSA.

The chain is built from TRBV11-2 and TRBJ1-4; unclear D gene. The CDR3 has 14 residues. Trimming pared 4 bases from V and 4 bases from J, leaving 10 bases between. The V gene's germline CDR1 is SGHAT and CDR2 FQNNGV. The CDR3 protein is CASSSSDVNEKLFF. As DNA, the CDR3 is TGTGCCAGCAGCTCCAGTGATGTTAATGAAAAACTGTTTTTT. Based on the CDR3 plus reference TRBV11-2 and TRBJ1-4, the full variable domain is EAGVAQSPRYKIIEKRQSVAFWCNPISGHATLYWYQQILGQGPKLLIQFQNNGVVDDSQLPKDRFSAERLKGVDSTLKIQPAKLEDSAVYLCASSSSDVNEKLFFGSGTQLSVL.

This rearrangement joins TRBV29-1 to TRBJ2-6; 10 nucleotides match TRBD2. There are 12 residues in the CDR3. Germline V CDR1 and CDR2: SQVTM, ANQGSEA. The CDR3 coding sequence is TGCGTAGCGGGAGGTGCGGCCAACGTCCTGACTTTC. Amino acid sequence: CVAGGAANVLTF.

The V gene is TRBV6-5, the J gene TRBJ2-1; TRBD2 agrees at 10 bases. The CDR3 runs to 15 residues. Germline V gene sequence: CDR1 MNHEY, CDR2 SVGAGI. With V trimmed by 2 bases and J by 8 bases, 6 bases remained unmatched. CDR3 sequence: CASSYGPSGSYEQFF. The CDR3 bases are TGTGCCAGCAGTTACGGCCCTAGCGGGAGTTATGAGCAGTTCTTC.

V gene TRBV5-1 combines with J gene TRBJ2-7; TRBD1 might be the D (6 bases). CDR3 length equals 13 residues. V lost 5 bases to trimming and J lost 6 bases, with 15 bases between them. The V gene's germline CDR1 is SGHRS and CDR2 YFSETQ. The CDR3 reads CASRRTGLSEQYF. CDR3 nucleotides: TGCGCCAGCAGACGTACAGGGCTCAGCGAGCAGTACTTC.

The sample holds one count of this clone. The rearrangement links TRBV30 to TRBJ2-1; tentatively, D is TRBD2 (6 bases). CDR3 length: 15 residues. The V end was cut by 4 bases, the J end by 7 bases, with 20 bases between. The germline V gene has CDR1 GTSNPN and CDR2 SVGIG (reference sequence). The CDR3 DNA sequence: TGTGCCTGGAAACGGGACTCGGTTTTGGGGAATGAGCAGTTCTTC. Its translation is CAWKRDSVLGNEQFF.

The chain joins TRBV4-1 to TRBJ1-2; TRBD1 aligns across 7 bases. Germline CDR1 and CDR2: MGHRA and YSYEKL. The CDR3 totals 16 residues. With 0 bases clipped from V and 4 bases from J, the junction kept 8 bases outside the gene matches. In DNA, the CDR3 is TGCGCCAGCAGCCAAGAAGGAGGGGGCTTAAGCTATGGCTACACCTTC. Its protein product is CASSQEGGGLSYGYTF.

This clone was seen only once. The gene calls are TRBV10-2 and TRBJ1-1; the match to TRBD1 covers 9 bases. Trimming at V came to 7 bases and at J to 5 bases, leaving 8 bases not matched to a gene. Per the germline V gene, CDR1 is WSHSY and CDR2 is SAAADI. This CDR3 region has 14 residues. The CDR3 is CASTTGTGRTEAFF. The CDR3 DNA reads as TGCGCCAGCACCACCGGGACAGGGAGGACTGAAGCTTTCTTT.

The rearrangement uses TRBV5-6 and TRBJ1-2; 8 bases fit TRBD1. The CDR3 loop spans 15 amino acids. CDR1 and CDR2 (germline): SGHDT, YYEEEE. The junction had 7 bases not matched to a gene; V was cut back by 5 bases and J by 1 base. For the CDR3, the DNA is TGTGCCAGCAGTTGGGGACAGGCGATTAACTATGGCTACACCTTC. Its protein product is CASSWGQAINYGYTF.

Only one count was recorded for this clone. The V gene is TRBV2, the J gene TRBJ2-1; TRBD2 aligns across 10 bases. With 1 base clipped from V and 8 bases from J, the junction kept 8 bases outside the gene matches. Germline assignment: CDR1 SNHLY and CDR2 FYNNEI. The CDR3 consists of 16 residues. The CDR3 spells CASSEGASGGLDEQFF. The DNA of the CDR3 is TGTGCCAGCAGTGAAGGGGCTAGCGGGGGTCTGGATGAGCAGTTCTTC.

This chain joins TRBV14 and TRBJ2-7; D not certain. CDR3 length: 15 residues. The ends were cut back, 0 bases at V and 0 bases at J, with 9 bases in the middle. Germline V gene lookup returns CDR1 SGHDN and CDR2 FVKESK. The CDR3 nucleotides read TGTGCCAGCAGCCAAGATGCGACACGCTCCTACGAGCAGTACTTC. The encoded protein is CASSQDATRSYEQYF.

The chain recombines TRBV18 with TRBJ2-7; TRBD1 matches 8 bases. V trimming: 0 bases; J trimming: 3 bases; junction bases outside the gene matches: 1. Germline lookup yields CDR1 KGHSH and CDR2 LQKENI. This CDR3 has 14 amino acids. CDR3 nucleotide sequence: TGTGCCAGCTCACCACCGACAGGGGACTACGAGCAGTACTTC. Protein product: CASSPPTGDYEQYF.

The chain carries TRBV9 and TRBJ2-3; no reliable D call. Trimming cost V 0 bases and J 6 bases, with 11 bases left between them. Germline CDR1 is SGDLS and CDR2 is YYNGEE. CDR3 size: 14 residues. The CDR3 spells CASSVGHRSDTQYF. CDR3 coding DNA: TGTGCCAGCAGCGTAGGACACCGGTCGGATACGCAGTATTTT.